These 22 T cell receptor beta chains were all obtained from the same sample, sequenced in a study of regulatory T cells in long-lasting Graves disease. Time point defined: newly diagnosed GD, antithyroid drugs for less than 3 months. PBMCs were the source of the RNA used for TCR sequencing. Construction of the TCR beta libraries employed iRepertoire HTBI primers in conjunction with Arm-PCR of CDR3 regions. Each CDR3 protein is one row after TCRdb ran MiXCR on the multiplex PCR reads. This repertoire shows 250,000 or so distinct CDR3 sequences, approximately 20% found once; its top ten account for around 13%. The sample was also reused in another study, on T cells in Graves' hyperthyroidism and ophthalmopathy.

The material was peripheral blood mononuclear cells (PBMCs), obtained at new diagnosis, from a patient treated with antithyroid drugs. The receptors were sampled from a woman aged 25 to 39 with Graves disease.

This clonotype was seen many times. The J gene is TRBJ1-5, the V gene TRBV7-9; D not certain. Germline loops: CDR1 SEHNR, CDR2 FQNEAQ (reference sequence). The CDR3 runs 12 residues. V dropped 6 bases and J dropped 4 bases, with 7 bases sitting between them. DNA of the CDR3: TGTGCCAGCAGTCTACTAAATCAGCCCCAGCATTTT. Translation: CASSLLNQPQHF.

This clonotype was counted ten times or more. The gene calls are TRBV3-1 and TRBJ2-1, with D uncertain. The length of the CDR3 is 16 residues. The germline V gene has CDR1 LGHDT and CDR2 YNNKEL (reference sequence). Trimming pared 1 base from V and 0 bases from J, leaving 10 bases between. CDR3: CASSQAGRSSYNEQFF. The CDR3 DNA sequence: TGTGCCAGCAGCCAAGCGGGCAGAAGCTCCTACAATGAGCAGTTCTTC.

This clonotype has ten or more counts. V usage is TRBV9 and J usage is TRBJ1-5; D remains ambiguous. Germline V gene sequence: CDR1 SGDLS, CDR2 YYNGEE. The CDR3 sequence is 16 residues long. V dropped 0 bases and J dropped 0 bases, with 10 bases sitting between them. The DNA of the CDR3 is TGTGCCAGCAGCGTAGTCAAGATGTATAGCAATCAGCCCCAGCATTTT. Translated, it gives CASSVVKMYSNQPQHF.

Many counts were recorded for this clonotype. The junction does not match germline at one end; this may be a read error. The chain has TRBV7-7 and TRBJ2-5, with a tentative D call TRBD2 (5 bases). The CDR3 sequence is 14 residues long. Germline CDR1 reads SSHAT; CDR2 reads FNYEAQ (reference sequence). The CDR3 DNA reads TGTGCTAGCAGCTTAGGAGGCAGTCGGGAGACCCAGTACTTC. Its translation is CASSLGGSRETQYF.

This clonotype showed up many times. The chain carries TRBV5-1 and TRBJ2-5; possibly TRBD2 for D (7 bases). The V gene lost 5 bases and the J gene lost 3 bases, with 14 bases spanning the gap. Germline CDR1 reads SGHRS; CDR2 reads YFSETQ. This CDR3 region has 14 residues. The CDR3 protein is CASRLGGAEETQYF. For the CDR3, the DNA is TGCGCCAGCAGACTAGGGGGGGCGGAAGAGACCCAGTACTTC.

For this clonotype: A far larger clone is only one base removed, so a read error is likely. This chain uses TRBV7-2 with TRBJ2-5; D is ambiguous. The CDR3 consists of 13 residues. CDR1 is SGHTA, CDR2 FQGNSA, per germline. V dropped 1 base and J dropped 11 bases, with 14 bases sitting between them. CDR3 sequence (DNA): TGTGCCAGCAGCTTAGGGCCGATAAATGAGCAGTACTTC. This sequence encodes CASSLGPINEQYF.

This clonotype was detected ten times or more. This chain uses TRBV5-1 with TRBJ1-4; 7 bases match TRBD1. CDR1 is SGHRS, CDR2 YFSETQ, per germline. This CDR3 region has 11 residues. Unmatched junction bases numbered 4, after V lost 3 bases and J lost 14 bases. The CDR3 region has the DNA TGCGCCAGCAGCTCTGGACAGGCTCTGTTTTTT. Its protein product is CASSSGQALFF.

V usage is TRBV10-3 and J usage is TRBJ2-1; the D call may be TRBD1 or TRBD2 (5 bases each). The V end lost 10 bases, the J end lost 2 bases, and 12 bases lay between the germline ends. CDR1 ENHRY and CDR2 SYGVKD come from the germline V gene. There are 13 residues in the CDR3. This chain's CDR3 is CATRGVAYNEQFF. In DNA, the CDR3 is TGTGCCACTAGGGGAGTTGCCTACAATGAGCAGTTCTTC.

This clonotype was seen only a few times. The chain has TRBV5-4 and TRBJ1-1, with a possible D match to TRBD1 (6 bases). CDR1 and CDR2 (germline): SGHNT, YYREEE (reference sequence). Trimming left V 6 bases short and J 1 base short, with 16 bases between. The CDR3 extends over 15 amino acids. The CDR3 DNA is TGTGCCAGCACCCCCTGGGGGGGGCCGAACACTGAAGCTTTCTTT. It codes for CASTPWGGPNTEAFF. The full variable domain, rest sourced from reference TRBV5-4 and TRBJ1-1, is ETGVTQSPTHLIKTRGQQVTLRCSSQSGHNTVSWYQQALGQGPQFIFQYYREEENGRGNFPPRFSGLQFPNYSSELNVNALELDDSALYLCASTPWGGPNTEAFFGQGTRLTVV.

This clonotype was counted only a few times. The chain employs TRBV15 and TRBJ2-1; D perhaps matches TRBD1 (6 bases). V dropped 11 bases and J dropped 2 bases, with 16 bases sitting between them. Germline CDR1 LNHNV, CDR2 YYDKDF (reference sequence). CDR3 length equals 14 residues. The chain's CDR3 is CAAAGAPTYNEQFF. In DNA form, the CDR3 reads TGTGCCGCCGCAGGGGCCCCTACCTACAATGAGCAGTTCTTC.

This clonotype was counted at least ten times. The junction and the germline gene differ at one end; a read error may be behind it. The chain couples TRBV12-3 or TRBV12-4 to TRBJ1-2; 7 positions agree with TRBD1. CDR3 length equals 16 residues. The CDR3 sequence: CVSSLGHRGLLYGYTF. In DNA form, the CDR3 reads TGTGTCAGCAGTTTGGGTCACAGGGGACTCCTCTATGGCTACACCTTC.

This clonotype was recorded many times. The CDR3 protein is CASMWGDQPQHF. The CDR3 nucleotides are TGTGCCAGCATGTGGGGGGATCAGCCCCAGCATTTT. The chain combines TRBV12-3 or TRBV12-4 with TRBJ1-5; tentatively, D is TRBD1 (5 bases). V was pared by 7 bases and J by 5 bases, with 9 bases between. The CDR3 sequence is 12 residues long.

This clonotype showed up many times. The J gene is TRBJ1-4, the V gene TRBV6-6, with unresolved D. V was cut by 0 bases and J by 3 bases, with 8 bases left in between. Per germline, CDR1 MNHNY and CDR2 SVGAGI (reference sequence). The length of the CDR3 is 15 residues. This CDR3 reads CASSYSEVPNEKLFF. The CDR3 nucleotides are TGTGCCAGCAGTTACTCGGAGGTCCCTAATGAAAAACTGTTTTTT.

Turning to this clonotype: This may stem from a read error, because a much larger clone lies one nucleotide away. CDR3 bases: TGTGTCAGCAGCGTAGCTTTAAACACTGAAGCTTTCTTT. This gives the protein CVSSVALNTEAFF. The chain has TRBV9 and TRBJ1-1; D call uncertain. Germline CDR1 reads SGDLS; CDR2 reads YYNGEE. The length of the CDR3 is 13 residues.

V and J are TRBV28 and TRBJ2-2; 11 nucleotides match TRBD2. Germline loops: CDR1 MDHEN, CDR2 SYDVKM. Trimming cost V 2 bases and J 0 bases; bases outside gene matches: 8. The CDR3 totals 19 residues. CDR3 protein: CASSLLLAGGPSNTGELFF. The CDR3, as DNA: TGTGCCAGCAGTTTACTTCTAGCGGGAGGACCCTCGAACACCGGGGAGCTGTTTTTT.

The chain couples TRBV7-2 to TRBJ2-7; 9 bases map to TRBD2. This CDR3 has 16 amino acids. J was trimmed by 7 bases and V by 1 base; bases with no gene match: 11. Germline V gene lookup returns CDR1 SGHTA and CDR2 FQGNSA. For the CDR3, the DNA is TGTGCCAGCAGCTTAGATCATGCTAGCGGGATCTGGGAGCAGTACTTC. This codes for CASSLDHASGIWEQYF.

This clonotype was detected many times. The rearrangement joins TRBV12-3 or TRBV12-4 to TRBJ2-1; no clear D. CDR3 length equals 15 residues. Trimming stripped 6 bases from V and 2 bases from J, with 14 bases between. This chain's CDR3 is CASRKSVRTYNEQFF. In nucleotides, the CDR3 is TGTGCCAGCAGAAAGTCCGTCCGCACCTACAATGAGCAGTTCTTC.

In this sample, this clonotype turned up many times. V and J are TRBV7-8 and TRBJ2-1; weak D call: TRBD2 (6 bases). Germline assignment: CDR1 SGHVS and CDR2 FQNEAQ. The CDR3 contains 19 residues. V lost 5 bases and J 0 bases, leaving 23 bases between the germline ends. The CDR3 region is CASSPPGRRFGGSYNEQFF. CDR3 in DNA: TGTGCCAGCAGCCCCCCCGGTCGGAGGTTCGGGGGCTCCTACAATGAGCAGTTCTTC.

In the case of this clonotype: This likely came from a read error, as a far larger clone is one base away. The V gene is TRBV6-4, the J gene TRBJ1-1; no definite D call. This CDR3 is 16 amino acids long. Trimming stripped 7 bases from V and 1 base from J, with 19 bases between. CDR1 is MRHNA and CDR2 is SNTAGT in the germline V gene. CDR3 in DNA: TGTGCCAGCATTTTTTCGGACCAACGGGGGAACACTGAAGCTTTCTTT. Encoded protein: CASIFSDQRGNTEAFF.

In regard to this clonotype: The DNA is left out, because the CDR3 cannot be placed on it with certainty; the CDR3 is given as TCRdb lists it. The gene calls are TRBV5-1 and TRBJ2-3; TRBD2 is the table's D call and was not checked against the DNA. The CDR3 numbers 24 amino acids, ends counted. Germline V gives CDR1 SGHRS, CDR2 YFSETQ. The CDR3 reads CASSFYICSATTSGGESGTDTQYF.

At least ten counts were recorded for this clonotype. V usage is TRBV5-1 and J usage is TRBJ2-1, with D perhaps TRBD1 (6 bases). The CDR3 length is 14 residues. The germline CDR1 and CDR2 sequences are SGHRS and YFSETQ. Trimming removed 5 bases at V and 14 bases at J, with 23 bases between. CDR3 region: CASRDGLLVGAKFF. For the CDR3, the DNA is TGCGCCAGCAGAGACGGACTTTTGGTGGGGGCCAAGTTCTTC.

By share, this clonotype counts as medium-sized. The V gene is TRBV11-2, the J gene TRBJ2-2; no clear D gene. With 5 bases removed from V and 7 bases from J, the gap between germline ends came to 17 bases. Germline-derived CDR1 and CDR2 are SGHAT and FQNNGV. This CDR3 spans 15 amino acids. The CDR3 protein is CASSLTFRVGGELFF. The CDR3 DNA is TGTGCCAGCAGCCTTACATTTCGGGTTGGCGGGGAGCTGTTTTTT.